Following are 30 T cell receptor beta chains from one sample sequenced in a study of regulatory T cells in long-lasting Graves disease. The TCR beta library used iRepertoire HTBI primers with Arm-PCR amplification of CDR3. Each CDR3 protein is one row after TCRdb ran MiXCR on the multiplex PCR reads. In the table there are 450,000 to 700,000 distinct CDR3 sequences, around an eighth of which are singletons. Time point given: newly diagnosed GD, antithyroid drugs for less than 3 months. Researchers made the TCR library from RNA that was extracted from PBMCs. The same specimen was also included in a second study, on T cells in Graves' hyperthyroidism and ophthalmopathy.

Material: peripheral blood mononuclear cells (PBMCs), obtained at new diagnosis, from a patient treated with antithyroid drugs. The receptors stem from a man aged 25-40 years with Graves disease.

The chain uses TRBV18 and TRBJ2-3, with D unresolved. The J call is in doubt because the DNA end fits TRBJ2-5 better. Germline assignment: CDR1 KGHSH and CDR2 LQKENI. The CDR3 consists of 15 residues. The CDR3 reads CASSPPGTPQESQYF. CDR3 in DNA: TGTGCCAGCTCACCCCCCGGTACTCCGCAGGAGTCCCAGTACTTC.

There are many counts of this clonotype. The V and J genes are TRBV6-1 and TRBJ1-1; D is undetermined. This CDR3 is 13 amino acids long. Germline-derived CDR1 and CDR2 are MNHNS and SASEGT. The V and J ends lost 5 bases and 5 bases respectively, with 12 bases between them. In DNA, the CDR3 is TGTGCCAGCAGTCCCGGTGATAGTACTGAAGCTTTCTTT. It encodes CASSPGDSTEAFF.

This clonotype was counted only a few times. The CDR3 DNA is TGCAGTGCCATAGCGGGAGGAGCGGATACGCAGTATTTT. Its protein product is CSAIAGGADTQYF. The rearrangement uses TRBV20-1 and TRBJ2-3, with 10 positions matching TRBD2. Trimming removed 6 bases from V and 6 bases from J; junction bases left unmatched: 6. The CDR3 runs 13 residues. Germline CDR1 is DFQATT and CDR2 is SNEGSKA (reference sequence).

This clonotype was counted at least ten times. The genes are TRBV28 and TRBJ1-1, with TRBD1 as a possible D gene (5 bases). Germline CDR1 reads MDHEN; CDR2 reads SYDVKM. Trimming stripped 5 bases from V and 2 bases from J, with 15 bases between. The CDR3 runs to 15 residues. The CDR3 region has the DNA TGTGCCAGCAGTCCACCACGGGGGATAAACACTGAAGCTTTCTTT. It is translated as CASSPPRGINTEAFF.

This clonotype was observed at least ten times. This chain's CDR3 is CASSPDRGPDTQYF. The CDR3 region has the DNA TGTGCCAGCAGTCCGGACAGGGGACCAGATACGCAGTATTTT. This chain links TRBV6-2 or TRBV6-3 with TRBJ2-3; 9 nucleotides agree with TRBD1. The germline CDR1 and CDR2 sequences are MNHEY and SVGEGT. Germline trimming cut 5 bases from V and 4 bases from J; bases unmatched to any gene: 4. CDR3 length: 14 residues.

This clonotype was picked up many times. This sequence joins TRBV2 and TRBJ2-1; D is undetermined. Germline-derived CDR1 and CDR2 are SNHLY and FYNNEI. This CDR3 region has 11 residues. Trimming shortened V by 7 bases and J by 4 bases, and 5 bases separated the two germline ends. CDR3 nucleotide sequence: TGTGCCAGCATCCGGTACAATGAGCAGTTCTTC. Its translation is CASIRYNEQFF. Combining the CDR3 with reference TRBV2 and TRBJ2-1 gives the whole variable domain EPEVTQTPSHQVTQMGQEVILRCVPISNHLYFYWYRQILGQKVEFLVSFYNNEISEKSEIFDDQFSVERPDGSNFTLKIRSTKLEDSAMYFCASIRYNEQFFGPGTRLTVL.

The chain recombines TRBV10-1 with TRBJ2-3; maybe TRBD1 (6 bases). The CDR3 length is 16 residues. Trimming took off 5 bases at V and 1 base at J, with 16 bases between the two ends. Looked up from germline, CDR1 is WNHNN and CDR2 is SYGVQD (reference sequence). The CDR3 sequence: CASSPRDTQRTDTQYF. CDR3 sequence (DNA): TGCGCCAGCAGTCCTCGGGACACCCAGCGCACAGATACGCAGTATTTT.

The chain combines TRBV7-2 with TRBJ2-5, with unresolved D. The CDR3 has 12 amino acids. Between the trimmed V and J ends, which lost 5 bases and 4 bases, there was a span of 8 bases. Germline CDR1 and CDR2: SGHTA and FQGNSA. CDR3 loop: CASSRARETQYF. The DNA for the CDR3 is TGTGCCAGCAGCCGAGCTAGAGAGACCCAGTACTTC.

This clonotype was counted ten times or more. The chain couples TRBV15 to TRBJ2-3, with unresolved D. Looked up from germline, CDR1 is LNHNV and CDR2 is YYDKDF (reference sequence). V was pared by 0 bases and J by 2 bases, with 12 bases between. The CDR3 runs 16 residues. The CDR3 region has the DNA TGTGCCACCAGCAGAGATAGAAGTTTCCCCACAGATACGCAGTATTTT. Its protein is CATSRDRSFPTDTQYF.

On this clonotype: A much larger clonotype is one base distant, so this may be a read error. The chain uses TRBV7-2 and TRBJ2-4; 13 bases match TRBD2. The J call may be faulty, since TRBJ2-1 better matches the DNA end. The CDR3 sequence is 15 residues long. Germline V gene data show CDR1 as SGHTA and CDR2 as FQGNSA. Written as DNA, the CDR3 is TGTGCCAGCAGCTGGACTAGCGGGAGAGGTAATGAGCAGTTCTTC. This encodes CASSWTSGRGNEQFF.

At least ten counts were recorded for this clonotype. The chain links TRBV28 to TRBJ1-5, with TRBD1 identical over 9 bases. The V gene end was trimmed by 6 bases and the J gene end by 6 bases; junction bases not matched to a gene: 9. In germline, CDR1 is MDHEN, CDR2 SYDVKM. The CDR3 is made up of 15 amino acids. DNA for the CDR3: TGTGCCAGCAGGCCCGGGACAGGGTTGGGTCAGCCCCAGCATTTT. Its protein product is CASRPGTGLGQPQHF.

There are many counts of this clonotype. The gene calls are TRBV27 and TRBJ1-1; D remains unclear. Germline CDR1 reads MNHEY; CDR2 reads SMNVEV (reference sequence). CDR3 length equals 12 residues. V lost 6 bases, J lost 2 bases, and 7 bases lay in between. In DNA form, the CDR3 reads TGTGCCAGCAGATCAACTAACACTGAAGCTTTCTTT. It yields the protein CASRSTNTEAFF.

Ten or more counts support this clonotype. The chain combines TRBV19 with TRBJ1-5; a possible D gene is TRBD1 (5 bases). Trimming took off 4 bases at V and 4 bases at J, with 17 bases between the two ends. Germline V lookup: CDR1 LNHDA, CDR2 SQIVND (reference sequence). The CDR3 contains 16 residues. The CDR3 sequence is CASSTPDSLGNQPQHF. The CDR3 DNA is TGTGCCAGTAGTACCCCCGACAGTTTAGGGAATCAGCCCCAGCATTTT. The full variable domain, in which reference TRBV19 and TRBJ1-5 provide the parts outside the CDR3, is DGGITQSPKYLFRKEGQNVTLSCEQNLNHDAMYWYRQDPGQGLRLIYYSQIVNDFQKGDIAEGYSVSREKKESFPLTVTSAQKNPTAFYLCASSTPDSLGNQPQHFGDGTRLSIL.

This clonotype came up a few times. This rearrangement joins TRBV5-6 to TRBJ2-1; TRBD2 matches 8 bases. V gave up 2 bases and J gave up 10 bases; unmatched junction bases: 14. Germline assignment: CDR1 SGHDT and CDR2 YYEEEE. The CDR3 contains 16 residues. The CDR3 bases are TGTGCCAGCAGCTTACCCGGGACTAGGGGGGAGGAAGAGCAGTTCTTC. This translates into CASSLPGTRGEEEQFF.

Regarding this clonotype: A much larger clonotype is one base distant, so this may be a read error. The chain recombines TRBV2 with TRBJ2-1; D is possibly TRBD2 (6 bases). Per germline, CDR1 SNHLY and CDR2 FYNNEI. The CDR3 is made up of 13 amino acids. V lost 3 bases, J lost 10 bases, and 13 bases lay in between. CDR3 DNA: TGTGCCAGCAGTGAGTTTGGGCGGGACGAGCAGTTCTTC. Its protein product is CASSEFGRDEQFF.

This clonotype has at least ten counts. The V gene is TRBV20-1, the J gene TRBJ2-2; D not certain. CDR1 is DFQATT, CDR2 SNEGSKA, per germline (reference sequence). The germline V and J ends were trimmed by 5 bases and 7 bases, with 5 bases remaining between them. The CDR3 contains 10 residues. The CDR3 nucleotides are TGCAGTGCTCATTACGGGGAGCTGTTTTTT. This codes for CSAHYGELFF.

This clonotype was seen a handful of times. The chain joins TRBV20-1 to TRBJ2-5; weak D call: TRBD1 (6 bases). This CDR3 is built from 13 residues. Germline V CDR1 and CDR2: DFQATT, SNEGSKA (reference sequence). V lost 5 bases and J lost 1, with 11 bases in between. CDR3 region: CSAELTGQETQYF. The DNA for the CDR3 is TGCAGTGCTGAACTGACAGGCCAAGAGACCCAGTACTTC.

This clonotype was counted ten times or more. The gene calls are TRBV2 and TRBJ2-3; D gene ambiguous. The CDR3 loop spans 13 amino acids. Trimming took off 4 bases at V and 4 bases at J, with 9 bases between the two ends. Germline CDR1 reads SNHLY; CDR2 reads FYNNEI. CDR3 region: CASSGALPDTQYF. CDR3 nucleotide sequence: TGTGCCAGCAGTGGAGCCCTTCCAGATACGCAGTATTTT.

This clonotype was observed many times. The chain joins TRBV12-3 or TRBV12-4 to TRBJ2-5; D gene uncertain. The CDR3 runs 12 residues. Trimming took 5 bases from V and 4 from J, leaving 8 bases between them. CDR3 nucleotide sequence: TGTGCCAGCAGTCCCGTCTCAGAGACCCAGTACTTC. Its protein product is CASSPVSETQYF.

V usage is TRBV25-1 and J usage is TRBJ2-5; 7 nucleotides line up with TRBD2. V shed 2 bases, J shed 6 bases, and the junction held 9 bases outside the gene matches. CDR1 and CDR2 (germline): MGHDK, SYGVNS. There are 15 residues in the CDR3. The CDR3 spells CASSEALMGGKTQYF. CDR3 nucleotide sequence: TGTGCCAGCAGTGAAGCCCTTATGGGGGGGAAGACCCAGTACTTC.

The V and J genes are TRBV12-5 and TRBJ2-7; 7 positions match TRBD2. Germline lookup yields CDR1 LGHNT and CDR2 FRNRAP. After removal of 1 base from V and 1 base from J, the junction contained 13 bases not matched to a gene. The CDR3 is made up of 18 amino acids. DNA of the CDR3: TGTGCTAGTGGTTTGGCCGCCGGCGGGGGACCTTTATCCTACGAGCAGTACTTC. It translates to CASGLAAGGGPLSYEQYF.

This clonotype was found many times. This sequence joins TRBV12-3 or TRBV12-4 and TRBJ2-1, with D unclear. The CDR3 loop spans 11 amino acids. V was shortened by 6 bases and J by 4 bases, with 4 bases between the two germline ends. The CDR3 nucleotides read TGTGCCAGCAGCCGTTACAATGAGCAGTTCTTC. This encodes CASSRYNEQFF.

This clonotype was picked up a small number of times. The CDR3 region is CASSHPAGVFSYNEQFF. Written as DNA, the CDR3 is TGTGCCAGCAGCCACCCCGCCGGGGTGTTTTCCTACAATGAGCAGTTCTTC. V usage is TRBV3-1 and J usage is TRBJ2-1; a possible D gene is TRBD2 (5 bases). The CDR3 runs 17 residues. V was cut by 3 bases and J by 1 base, with 16 bases left in between. Germline V gene sequence: CDR1 LGHDT, CDR2 YNNKEL (reference sequence).

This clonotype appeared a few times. The CDR3 reads CAWSQGYEQYF. As DNA, the CDR3 is TGTGCCTGGAGTCAGGGCTACGAGCAGTACTTC. The chain employs TRBV30 and TRBJ2-7, with TRBD1 as a possible D gene (5 bases). Germline V gene data show CDR1 as GTSNPN and CDR2 as SVGIG (reference sequence). The CDR3 contains 11 residues. V lost 2 bases and J 3 bases, leaving 5 bases between the germline ends.

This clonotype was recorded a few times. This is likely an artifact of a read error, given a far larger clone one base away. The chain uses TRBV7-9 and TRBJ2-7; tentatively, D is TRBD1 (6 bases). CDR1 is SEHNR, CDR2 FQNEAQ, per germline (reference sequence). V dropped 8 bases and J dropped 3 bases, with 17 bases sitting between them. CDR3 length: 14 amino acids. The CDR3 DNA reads TGTGCCAGCGGGATGGGGCAGGGGCTCTACGAGCAGTACTTC. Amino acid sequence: CASGMGQGLYEQYF.

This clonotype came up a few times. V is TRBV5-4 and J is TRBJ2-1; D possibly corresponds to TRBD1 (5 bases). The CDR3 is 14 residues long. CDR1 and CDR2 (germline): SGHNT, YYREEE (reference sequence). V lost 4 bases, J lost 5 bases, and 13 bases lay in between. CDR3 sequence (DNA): TGTGCCAGCAGCCAAGTTGACAGCCACAATGAGCAGTTCTTC. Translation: CASSQVDSHNEQFF.

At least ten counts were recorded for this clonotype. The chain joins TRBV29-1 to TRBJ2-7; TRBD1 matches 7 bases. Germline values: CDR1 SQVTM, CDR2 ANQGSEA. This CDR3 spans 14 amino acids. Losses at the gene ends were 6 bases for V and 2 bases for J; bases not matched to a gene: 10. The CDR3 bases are TGCAGCGTCAAGACCCCGGGACAGACCTACGAGCAGTACTTC. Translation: CSVKTPGQTYEQYF.

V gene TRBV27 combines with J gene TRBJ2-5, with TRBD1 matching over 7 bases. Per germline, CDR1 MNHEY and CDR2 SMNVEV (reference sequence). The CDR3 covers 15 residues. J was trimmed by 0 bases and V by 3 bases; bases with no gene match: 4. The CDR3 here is CASSLTGFYQETQYF. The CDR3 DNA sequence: TGTGCCAGCAGTTTGACAGGGTTTTACCAAGAGACCCAGTACTTC.

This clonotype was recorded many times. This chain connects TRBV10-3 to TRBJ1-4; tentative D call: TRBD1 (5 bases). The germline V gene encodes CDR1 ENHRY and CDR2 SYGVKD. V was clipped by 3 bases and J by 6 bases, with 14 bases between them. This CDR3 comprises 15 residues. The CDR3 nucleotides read TGTGCCATCAGTGACCCGGTGGGGGAGGATGAAAAACTGTTTTTT. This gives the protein CAISDPVGEDEKLFF.

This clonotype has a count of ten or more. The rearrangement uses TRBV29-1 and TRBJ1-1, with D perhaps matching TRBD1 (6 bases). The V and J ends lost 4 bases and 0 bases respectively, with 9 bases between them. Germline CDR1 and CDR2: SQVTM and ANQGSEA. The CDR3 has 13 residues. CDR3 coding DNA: TGCAGCGTTGGGGACACCCTGAACACTGAAGCTTTCTTT. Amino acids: CSVGDTLNTEAFF.